The 12 T cell receptor beta chains below were found in one sample sequenced in a study of cytomegalovirus exposure and HLA in healthy donors. Measured with immunoSEQ multiplex PCR; TCRdb has only the in-frame clones, and not every one. This sample has some 180,000 clones, with roughly nine tenths found just once. The specimen sequenced was PBMCs. The receptors originated from a man in his thirties or forties in good health and CMV-seropositive.

This CDR3 is CASSEGGSSYNEQFF. As DNA, the CDR3 is TGTGCCAGCAGTGAGGGCGGGAGTTCCTACAATGAGCAGTTCTTC. The chain uses TRBV2 and TRBJ2-1; the match to TRBD2 covers 7 bases. This CDR3 spans 15 amino acids. Per germline, CDR1 SNHLY and CDR2 FYNNEI. Trimming removed 3 bases from V and 1 base from J; junction bases left unmatched: 3.

The chain carries TRBV6-5 and TRBJ2-1; 7 nucleotides match TRBD2. CDR3 length equals 16 residues. Germline V gene lookup returns CDR1 MNHEY and CDR2 SVGAGI. With V trimmed by 2 bases and J by 9 bases, 13 bases remained unmatched. CDR3 in amino acids: CASSYGYGTKEGEQFF. The CDR3, as DNA: TGTGCCAGCAGTTACGGCTACGGGACTAAGGAGGGTGAGCAGTTCTTC.

The chain employs TRBV6-6 and TRBJ2-1, with 7 bases aligning to TRBD2. Germline CDR1 MNHNY, CDR2 SVGAGI (reference sequence). The V segment lost 5 bases and the J segment 1 base; nucleotides outside the gene matches: 5. The CDR3 contains 15 residues. The chain's CDR3 is CASSGSGTSYNEQFF. CDR3 coding DNA: TGTGCCAGCAGTGGGAGCGGGACGTCCTACAATGAGCAGTTCTTC.

The rearrangement joins TRBV7-2 to TRBJ2-4; D gene unclear. Between the trimmed V and J ends, which lost 6 bases and 0 bases, there was a span of 9 bases. The CDR3 is 14 amino acids. Germline CDR1 and CDR2: SGHTA and FQGNSA. The CDR3: CASSLTPAKNIQYF. As DNA, the CDR3 is TGTGCCAGCAGTTTGACCCCAGCCAAAAACATTCAGTACTTC.

The chain is built from TRBV27 and TRBJ2-7; TRBD2 matches 9 bases. Trimming took 5 bases from V and 0 from J; bases not matched to a gene: 2. This CDR3 is built from 14 residues. Germline V gives CDR1 MNHEY, CDR2 SMNVEV (reference sequence). The CDR3 DNA sequence: TGTGCCAGCAGTCCGGGACTAGCCTCCTACGAGCAGTACTTC. It encodes CASSPGLASYEQYF.

The rearrangement joins TRBV23-1 to TRBJ1-2; D remains ambiguous. TRBV23-1 is an open reading frame whose function is uncertain. The CDR3 is 15 amino acids. V was clipped by 7 bases and J by 0 bases, with 15 bases between them. CDR3 region: CASIRGELTNYGYTF. CDR3 coding DNA: TGCGCCAGCATTCGTGGGGAACTTACTAACTATGGCTACACCTTC.

This clone has more than one count but fewer than ten. V is TRBV19 and J is TRBJ2-7, with 9 bases fitting TRBD1. V gave up 4 bases and J gave up 3 bases; unmatched junction bases: 4. In germline, CDR1 is LNHDA, CDR2 SQIVND (reference sequence). This CDR3 contains 14 residues. The chain's CDR3 is CASSNRGRFYEQYF. CDR3 in DNA: TGTGCCAGTAGTAACAGGGGGCGCTTCTACGAGCAGTACTTC.

The chain couples TRBV30 to TRBJ1-2; D perhaps matches TRBD1 (6 bases). Germline assignment: CDR1 GTSNPN and CDR2 SVGIG (reference sequence). This CDR3 has 13 amino acids. Trimming cost V 3 bases and J 7 bases, with 15 bases left between them. CDR3 sequence (DNA): TGTGCCTGGAGGGAGTCGGGGGCGAGTGGCTACACCTTC. This sequence encodes CAWRESGASGYTF. Filled out from reference TRBV30 and TRBJ1-2, the complete variable domain reads SQTIHQWPATLVQPVGSPLSLECTVEGTSNPNLYWYRQAAGRGLQLLFYSVGIGQISSEVPQNLSASRPQDRQFILSSKKLLLSDSGFYLCAWRESGASGYTFGSGTRLTVV.

The chain combines TRBV6-5 with TRBJ2-1; TRBD2 matches 9 bases. The CDR3 spans 16 residues. Germline trimming cut 0 bases from V and 6 bases from J; bases unmatched to any gene: 6. Germline CDR1 and CDR2: MNHEY and SVGAGI. Written as DNA, the CDR3 is TGTGCCAGCAGTTACTCTAGCGGGAGTTCCCCCAATGAGCAGTTCTTC. This encodes CASSYSSGSSPNEQFF.

Comment on this clone: A much larger clone lies one base from this, so it may be a read error. This chain uses TRBV27 with TRBJ2-5, with D unclear. CDR1 and CDR2 (germline): MNHEY, SMNVEV (reference sequence). V dropped 3 bases and J dropped 1 base, with 3 bases sitting between them. CDR3 size: 12 residues. This chain's CDR3 is CASSLAQETQYF. Here the CDR3 DNA reads TGTGCCAGCAGTTTGGCCCAAGAGACCCAGTACTTC.

The gene calls are TRBV5-6 and TRBJ2-5, with D possibly matching TRBD2 (7 bases). With 4 bases removed from V and 1 base from J, the gap between germline ends came to 20 bases. In germline, CDR1 is SGHDT, CDR2 YYEEEE. The CDR3 is made up of 17 amino acids. The CDR3 sequence: CASSASRPRGPQETQYF. Here the CDR3 DNA reads TGTGCCAGCAGCGCCTCGAGGCCGCGGGGGCCCCAAGAGACCCAGTACTTC.

This sequence joins TRBV27 and TRBJ2-7; unclear D gene. CDR3 length: 13 amino acids. CDR1 and CDR2 (germline): MNHEY, SMNVEV (reference sequence). Trimming removed 3 bases at V and 3 bases at J, with 9 bases between. Written as DNA, the CDR3 is TGTGCCAGCAGTTTGGGCATGGGCTACGAGCAGTACTTC. Translated: CASSLGMGYEQYF.